The 32 T cell receptor beta chains below all came from one sample that was sequenced in a study of T cell responses to AZD1222 COVID-19 vaccine. The data were produced by immunoSEQ multiplex PCR, yet TCRdb's version contains in-frame clones alone and is incomplete. This table holds under 150,000 clones, approximately 85% found once. The sample in question was peripheral blood, obtained 28 days after the second dose of the MenACWY control vaccine. These receptors were taken from an adult who received the MenACWY meningococcal vaccine as a control.

In DNA form, the CDR3 reads TGTGCCAGCAGTGAAACGGGATGGAACCAGCCCCAGCATTTT. It translates to CASSETGWNQPQHF. V and J are TRBV6-1 and TRBJ1-5; D gene unclear. V lost 2 bases, J lost 7 bases, and 12 bases lay in between. Germline loops: CDR1 MNHNS, CDR2 SASEGT. CDR3 length: 14 residues.

The V and J genes are TRBV5-4 and TRBJ2-7; either TRBD1 or TRBD2 may supply D (5 bases each). Deletions cut 1 base from V and 5 bases from J, with 16 bases between. The germline V gene encodes CDR1 SGHNT and CDR2 YYREEE (reference sequence). This CDR3 comprises 15 residues. The CDR3: CASSLTPSGGNEQYV. CDR3 bases: TGTGCCAGCAGCTTGACCCCGTCTGGGGGAAACGAGCAGTACGTC.

V and J are TRBV6-5 and TRBJ1-6; 7 nucleotides agree with TRBD1. There are 13 residues in the CDR3. Trimming at V came to 10 bases and at J to 8 bases, leaving 8 bases not matched to a gene. CDR1 is MNHEY and CDR2 is SVGAGI in the germline V gene. The CDR3 protein is CATLRDSDSPLHF. The DNA of the CDR3 is TGTGCCACCCTCCGGGACAGCGATTCACCCCTCCACTTT.

Only a few counts were recorded for this clone. The chain has TRBV2 and TRBJ2-2, with a possible D match to TRBD1 (5 bases). Per germline, CDR1 SNHLY and CDR2 FYNNEI. V was clipped by 5 bases and J by 7 bases, with 14 bases between them. The CDR3 has 14 residues. This CDR3 reads CASSPREGNGELFF. CDR3 DNA: TGTGCCAGCAGTCCCAGGGAAGGGAACGGGGAGCTGTTTTTT.

The chain joins TRBV3-1 (or the pseudogene TRBV3-2) to TRBJ1-5; D unresolved. Germline loops: CDR1 LGHDT, CDR2 YNNKEL (reference sequence). The CDR3 extends over 16 amino acids. CDR3 nucleotides: TGTCTCAACGCCCCGCACAACGGGAGGATCAATCAGCCCCAGCATTTT. This gives the protein CLNAPHNGRINQPQHF.

The CDR3 spells CASTREWRREGYTGELFF. The CDR3 DNA follows: TGTGCCAGCACCCGCGAGTGGAGGCGGGAGGGATACACCGGGGAGCTGTTTTTT. This chain links TRBV28 with TRBJ2-2; 9 nucleotides agree with TRBD2. Germline V gene sequence: CDR1 MDHEN, CDR2 SYDVKM. The CDR3 has 18 residues. With V trimmed by 7 bases and J by 3 bases, 15 bases remained unmatched.

The chain employs TRBV12-3 or TRBV12-4 and TRBJ1-2; a weak D match, TRBD1 (5 bases). The CDR3 covers 12 residues. V dropped 3 bases and J dropped 10 bases, with 12 bases sitting between them. CDR3 coding DNA: TGTGCCAGCAGTTTTCTGCAGGGAGCCTACACCTTC. It yields the protein CASSFLQGAYTF.

This chain uses TRBV7-2 with TRBJ1-6; D uncertain. Trimming pared 5 bases from V and 9 bases from J, leaving 23 bases between. The CDR3 loop spans 17 amino acids. The germline V gene has CDR1 SGHTA and CDR2 FQGNSA. The CDR3 coding sequence is TGTGCCAGCAGCCACAGACCCGGACCGGACGTCGGTTCACCCCTCCACTTT. Its protein product is CASSHRPGPDVGSPLHF.

The chain combines TRBV5-1 with TRBJ2-1; TRBD2 aligns across 7 bases. Per the germline V gene, CDR1 is SGHRS and CDR2 is YFSETQ. The CDR3 spans 15 residues. With 5 bases clipped from V and 2 bases from J, the junction kept 7 bases outside the gene matches. The CDR3: CASRMGLAAYNEQFF. The CDR3 region has the DNA TGCGCCAGCAGGATGGGGCTAGCGGCCTACAATGAGCAGTTCTTC. The full variable domain, rest sourced from reference TRBV5-1 and TRBJ2-1, is KAGVTQTPRYLIKTRGQQVTLSCSPISGHRSVSWYQQTPGQGLQFLFEYFSETQRNKGNFPGRFSGRQFSNSRSEMNVSTLELGDSALYLCASRMGLAAYNEQFFGPGTRLTVL.

This chain joins TRBV7-8 and TRBJ2-7; tentatively, D is TRBD1 (5 bases). Germline V lookup: CDR1 SGHVS, CDR2 FQNEAQ. This CDR3 comprises 15 residues. The V gene lost 1 base and the J gene lost 5 bases, with 15 bases spanning the gap. The CDR3 spells CASSLGKGPLDEQYV. The CDR3 DNA sequence: TGTGCCAGCAGCTTAGGAAAGGGGCCTCTGGACGAGCAGTACGTC.

The V call is TRBV5-5, the J call TRBJ2-4; 7 bases map to TRBD1. Germline CDR1 SGHKS, CDR2 YYEKEE (reference sequence). The V segment lost 4 bases and the J segment 0 bases; nucleotides outside the gene matches: 4. The CDR3 sequence is 15 residues long. CDR3: CASSKGAPAKNIQYF. The CDR3 DNA reads as TGTGCCAGCAGCAAGGGGGCCCCAGCCAAAAACATTCAGTACTTC.

V is TRBV13 and J is TRBJ2-2; D remains unclear. Germline CDR1 PRHDT, CDR2 FYEKMQ (reference sequence). This CDR3 has 16 residues. V lost 1 base and J 2 bases, leaving 11 bases between the germline ends. CDR3 coding DNA: TGTGCCAGCAGCTTAGAATTGTCGGTTAACACCGGGGAGCTGTTTTTT. Its translation: CASSLELSVNTGELFF.

This chain uses TRBV27 with TRBJ2-1; D is undetermined. V gave up 5 bases and J gave up 3 bases, with 5 bases separating them. The CDR3 is made up of 12 amino acids. Germline CDR1 and CDR2: MNHEY and SMNVEV (reference sequence). CDR3 nucleotide sequence: TGTGCCAGCAGTCCCGACTACAATGAGCAGTTCTTC. Protein sequence: CASSPDYNEQFF.

The gene calls are TRBV27 and TRBJ2-7; 8 nucleotides match TRBD1. Germline V lookup: CDR1 MNHEY, CDR2 SMNVEV (reference sequence). Unmatched junction bases numbered 6, after V lost 2 bases and J lost 3 bases. This CDR3 has 15 residues. The CDR3 region is CASSLGRTGNYEQYF. CDR3 nucleotide sequence: TGTGCCAGCAGTTTAGGCCGGACAGGGAACTACGAGCAGTACTTC.

V usage is TRBV7-8 and J usage is TRBJ2-7; D is possibly TRBD2 (7 bases). Trimming took 5 bases from V and 4 from J, leaving 12 bases between them. Germline V CDR1 and CDR2: SGHVS, FQNEAQ. The CDR3 consists of 13 residues. CDR3 nucleotides: TGTGCCAGCAGCGGGGGGGCCGGGTACGAGCAGTACGTC. Protein sequence: CASSGGAGYEQYV.

V is TRBV28 and J is TRBJ2-1, with TRBD2 identical over 12 bases. Germline CDR1 is MDHEN and CDR2 is SYDVKM. The CDR3 spans 15 residues. V was clipped by 7 bases and J by 13 bases; unmatched bases: 14. Here the CDR3 DNA reads TGTGCCAGCAACGAACTAGCGGGGGGCCATTCGGATCAGTTCTTC. Amino acid sequence: CASNELAGGHSDQFF.

The chain couples TRBV24-1 to TRBJ2-2; D is perhaps TRBD1 (6 bases). Germline V CDR1 and CDR2: KGHDR, SFDVKD. Trimming cost V 3 bases and J 2 bases, with 18 bases left between them. This CDR3 has 18 amino acids. The CDR3 protein is CATSDTVRTEPNTGELFF. CDR3 coding DNA: TGTGCCACCAGTGATACTGTTAGGACAGAACCCAACACCGGGGAGCTGTTTTTT.

The chain recombines TRBV10-3 with TRBJ1-1; TRBD1 might be the D (5 bases). The CDR3 is 15 residues long. Germline V gene sequence: CDR1 ENHRY, CDR2 SYGVKD. The ends were cut back, 2 bases at V and 5 bases at J, with 15 bases in the middle. CDR3 in amino acids: CAISEGRGAGTEAFF. CDR3 sequence (DNA): TGTGCCATCAGTGAGGGGCGGGGCGCGGGGACTGAAGCTTTCTTT.

This clone was seen only a few times. This rearrangement joins TRBV7-6 to TRBJ2-2, with TRBD1 matching over 8 bases. The germline V gene has CDR1 SGHVS and CDR2 FNYEAQ. The junction had 5 bases not matched to a gene; V was cut back by 5 bases and J by 3 bases. The CDR3 is 15 residues long. CDR3 sequence: CASSVGQEYTGELFF. CDR3 nucleotides: TGTGCCAGCAGCGTGGGACAGGAGTACACCGGGGAGCTGTTTTTT.

This clone is a singleton in its sample. The chain employs TRBV30 and TRBJ2-1; tentatively, D is TRBD2 (5 bases). The CDR3 extends over 13 amino acids. V gave up 0 bases and J gave up 9 bases, with 12 bases separating them. Per the germline V gene, CDR1 is GTSNPN and CDR2 is SVGIG (reference sequence). The chain's CDR3 is CAWSVGLAAEQFF. CDR3 DNA: TGTGCCTGGAGTGTCGGGCTAGCCGCTGAGCAGTTCTTC.

V usage is TRBV9 and J usage is TRBJ2-1, with D tentatively TRBD1 (6 bases). Germline CDR1 is SGDLS and CDR2 is YYNGEE. The CDR3 is 14 residues long. Trimming shortened V by 4 bases and J by 1 base, and 9 bases separated the two germline ends. This chain's CDR3 is CASSLQGSYNEQFF. As DNA, the CDR3 is TGTGCCAGCAGCCTACAGGGTTCCTACAATGAGCAGTTCTTC.

The chain employs TRBV7-9 and TRBJ1-2; maybe TRBD1 (6 bases). Trimming took off 5 bases at V and 4 bases at J, with 17 bases between the two ends. Germline lookup yields CDR1 SEHNR and CDR2 FQNEAQ (reference sequence). The CDR3 has 15 residues. This CDR3 reads CASSPSGGQSYGYTF. The CDR3 DNA is TGTGCCAGCAGCCCTAGCGGGGGGCAGAGCTATGGCTACACCTTC.

The chain joins TRBV5-8 to TRBJ1-5, with a weak D call TRBD1 (5 bases). From germline, CDR1 is SGHTS and CDR2 YDEGEE. This CDR3 has 15 residues. The V end was cut by 0 bases, the J end by 4 bases, with 11 bases between. The CDR3 nucleotides read TGTGCCAGCAGCTTGGGCGTGGACACAAATCAGCCCCAGCATTTT. Its translation is CASSLGVDTNQPQHF.

The genes are TRBV19 and TRBJ1-5, with D unclear. Germline CDR1 and CDR2: LNHDA and SQIVND (reference sequence). The CDR3 has 15 amino acids. With 3 bases removed from V and 2 bases from J, the gap between germline ends came to 11 bases. CDR3 nucleotide sequence: TGTGCCAGTAGTATTACGACTTCGGGCAATCAGCCCCAGCATTTT. Protein: CASSITTSGNQPQHF. The complete variable domain, with remaining parts taken from reference TRBV19 and TRBJ1-5, reads DGGITQSPKYLFRKEGQNVTLSCEQNLNHDAMYWYRQDPGQGLRLIYYSQIVNDFQKGDIAEGYSVSREKKESFPLTVTSAQKNPTAFYLCASSITTSGNQPQHFGDGTRLSIL.

V and J are TRBV19 and TRBJ2-3; D is unresolved. The CDR3 has 14 amino acids. Germline lookup yields CDR1 LNHDA and CDR2 SQIVND (reference sequence). Trimming left V 1 base short and J 6 bases short, with 11 bases between. This chain's CDR3 is CASSIGVPPDTQYF. The CDR3, as DNA: TGTGCCAGTAGTATAGGGGTCCCGCCGGATACGCAGTATTTT.

V is TRBV7-9 and J is TRBJ1-5; 7 bases align to TRBD1. The CDR3 has 14 residues. J was trimmed by 9 bases and V by 4 bases; bases with no gene match: 9. The germline V gene has CDR1 SEHNR and CDR2 FQNEAQ (reference sequence). CDR3: CASSSDRLAGPQHF. CDR3 coding DNA: TGTGCCAGCAGCTCGGACAGGCTCGCAGGGCCCCAGCATTTT.

V gene TRBV5-5 combines with J gene TRBJ1-1; possible D gene TRBD1, 6 bases. The CDR3 has 13 amino acids. Deletions cut 2 bases from V and 3 bases from J, with 8 bases between. CDR1 and CDR2 (germline): SGHKS, YYEKEE (reference sequence). As DNA, the CDR3 is TGTGCCAGCAGCTTCGCAGGGGACACTGAAGCTTTCTTT. It encodes CASSFAGDTEAFF.

This chain uses TRBV5-1 with TRBJ1-4; TRBD1 agrees at 9 bases. The germline V gene encodes CDR1 SGHRS and CDR2 YFSETQ. Trimming at V came to 0 bases and at J to 0 bases, leaving 3 bases not matched to a gene. This CDR3 has 17 amino acids. CDR3 amino acids: CASSLGQGGPTNEKLFF. The CDR3 nucleotides read TGCGCCAGCAGCTTGGGACAGGGGGGACCAACTAATGAAAAACTGTTTTTT.

J is TRBJ1-1 and V is TRBV11-2; D remains ambiguous. The V gene lost 5 bases and the J gene lost 1 base, with 8 bases spanning the gap. The V gene's germline CDR1 is SGHAT and CDR2 FQNNGV. The CDR3 length is 13 residues. Here the CDR3 DNA reads TGTGCCAGCAGCACCGGGAGGAACACTGAAGCTTTCTTT. It translates to CASSTGRNTEAFF.

The rearrangement joins TRBV19 to TRBJ2-7; 8 bases are shared with TRBD1. With V trimmed by 6 bases and J by 0 bases, 10 bases remained unmatched. Germline assignment: CDR1 LNHDA and CDR2 SQIVND (reference sequence). The length of the CDR3 is 16 residues. The CDR3 DNA reads as TGTGCCAGTAGCGCGACAGGGGCAAAGGACTCCTACGAGCAGTACTTC. This translates into CASSATGAKDSYEQYF.

The V gene is TRBV7-9, the J gene TRBJ2-1; weak D call: TRBD2 (5 bases). CDR3 length: 16 residues. Germline V gene lookup returns CDR1 SEHNR and CDR2 FQNEAQ (reference sequence). Trimming took off 5 bases at V and 0 bases at J, with 14 bases between the two ends. This CDR3 is CASSGGRPGSYNEQFF. For the CDR3, the DNA is TGTGCCAGCAGCGGAGGCCGGCCTGGCTCCTACAATGAGCAGTTCTTC.

The rearrangement links TRBV14 to TRBJ1-2; the D gene is possibly TRBD1 (5 bases). There are 15 residues in the CDR3. The V end lost 4 bases, the J end lost 6 bases, and 18 bases lay between the germline ends. Germline CDR1 and CDR2: SGHDN and FVKESK. CDR3 nucleotides: TGTGCCAGCAGCCTGGCCGGGGGTCTTACCCATGGCTACACCTTC. Protein sequence: CASSLAGGLTHGYTF. The whole variable domain, filled in from reference TRBV14 and TRBJ1-2, reads EAGVTQFPSHSVIEKGQTVTLRCDPISGHDNLYWYRRVMGKEIKFLLHFVKESKQDESGMPNNRFLAERTGGTYSTLKVQPAELEDSGVYFCASSLAGGLTHGYTFGSGTRLTVV.